This T cell receptor beta chain was sequenced during a study of response to subunit inactivated influenza vaccine. TCRdb fed the RT-PCR reads into MiXCR, producing one record per CDR3 protein. The sample holds 300,000 to 350,000 distinct CDR3 sequences, around 22% seen once. CDR1 and CDR2 (germline): LNHDA, SQIVND (reference sequence). CDR3 length: 17 amino acids. V lost 5 bases, J lost 7 bases, and 16 bases stayed unmatched. The sequence was obtained from a man between 50 and 75 years old who received an inactivated influenza vaccine. Sequencing was performed on PBMCs from blood, taken approximately 20 months after vaccination. V usage is TRBV19 and J usage is TRBJ2-1, with TRBD2 matching 8 bases. As DNA, the CDR3 is TGTGCCAGTAGTGCGCGGGCCGGGACTAGAAACCTTAATGAGCAGTTCTTC. It translates to CASSARAGTRNLNEQFF.